This is a list of T cell receptor beta chains from one sample in a study of shared clonotypes between healthy human individuals. Only in-frame clones appear in the TCRdb table, and some are missing; sequencing was by immunoSEQ multiplex PCR. The sample carries about 2.4 million clones, roughly nine tenths recorded once. Input material: naive CD4+ T cells sorted from blood. These receptors were taken from a man younger than 35 in good health. Both conserved end residues are part of each CDR3. The order of the fields is clone size, J gene, V gene, D gene, CDR3 protein, CDR3 DNA. D genes are given only for firm matches. For some rows the clone size is stated as once, few or many, or as a class when expanded; others skip it.

size: -
J: TRBJ1-5
V: TRBV15
D: -
CDR3: CATSGMGGSQPQHF
DNA: TGTGCCACCAGCGGGATGGGGGGCAGTCAGCCCCAGCATTTT

size: -
J: TRBJ2-3
V: TRBV5-1
D: TRBD2
CDR3: CASSLVGLAGGFGTDTQYF
DNA: TGCGCCAGCAGCTTGGTGGGACTAGCGGGAGGGTTTGGCACAGATACGCAGTATTTT

size: once
J: TRBJ2-7
V: TRBV2
D: -
CDR3: CASRGNTVGPGYEQYF
DNA: TGTGCCAGCAGGGGTAACACTGTGGGACCGGGCTACGAGCAGTACTTC

size: -
J: TRBJ1-1
V: TRBV28
D: TRBD1
CDR3: CASSLIQGAGVAEAFF
DNA: TGTGCCAGCAGTTTAATCCAGGGGGCGGGAGTCGCTGAAGCTTTCTTT

size: -
J: TRBJ1-1
V: TRBV27
D: -
CDR3: CASSFTGNTEAFF
DNA: TGTGCCAGCAGTTTCACAGGGAACACTGAAGCTTTCTTT

size: -
J: TRBJ2-3
V: TRBV7-8
D: TRBD2
CDR3: CASSSTGGPVHTQYF
DNA: TGTGCCAGCAGCTCTACGGGGGGGCCGGTACATACGCAGTATTTT

size: -
J: TRBJ1-1
V: TRBV4-1
D: -
CDR3: CASSQEGGGQINTEAFF
DNA: TGCGCCAGCAGCCAAGAAGGAGGGGGGCAAATAAACACTGAAGCTTTCTTT

size: -
J: TRBJ2-1
V: TRBV11-3
D: -
CDR3: CASSLFSTYNEQFF
DNA: TGTGCCAGCAGCTTATTCAGTACCTACAATGAGCAGTTCTTC

size: -
J: TRBJ2-1
V: TRBV6-5
D: -
CDR3: CASSSAGNEQFF
DNA: TGTGCCAGCAGTTCCGCGGGGAATGAGCAGTTCTTC

size: few
J: TRBJ1-1
V: TRBV21-1
D: -
CDR3: CASSKVITREAFF
DNA: TGTGCCAGCAGCAAAGTAATCACACGTGAAGCTTTCTTT

size: -
J: TRBJ2-4
V: TRBV6-1
D: -
CDR3: CASSEGIVGGNIQYF
DNA: TGTGCCAGCAGTGAAGGGATCGTGGGGGGAAACATTCAGTACTTC

size: -
J: TRBJ2-7
V: TRBV7-2
D: -
CDR3: CASSLGLPTSYEQYF
DNA: TGTGCCAGCAGCTTAGGGCTGCCTACATCCTACGAGCAGTACTTC

size: -
J: TRBJ1-1
V: TRBV18
D: -
CDR3: CASSRSSDSSFEAFF
DNA: TGTGCCAGCTCGCGCAGCTCGGACAGCTCGTTTGAAGCTTTCTTT

size: -
J: TRBJ2-7
V: TRBV10-2
D: -
CDR3: CASSEAGAGEQYF
DNA: TGCGCCAGCAGTGAGGCAGGGGCGGGCGAGCAGTACTTC

size: -
J: TRBJ1-4
V: TRBV4-1
D: -
CDR3: CASSQDRAPGSEKLFF
DNA: TGCGCCAGCAGCCAAGATAGGGCCCCAGGTTCTGAAAAACTGTTTTTT

size: -
J: TRBJ2-5
V: TRBV7-2
D: TRBD1
CDR3: CASSSQGAAEGETQYF
DNA: TGTGCCAGCAGCTCCCAGGGGGCCGCGGAGGGGGAGACCCAGTACTTC

size: -
J: TRBJ2-7
V: TRBV5-1
D: TRBD2
CDR3: CASSLRTSGGEQYF
DNA: TGCGCCAGCAGCTTGAGGACTAGCGGAGGCGAGCAGTACTTC

size: once
J: TRBJ2-1
V: TRBV2
D: -
CDR3: CASKPGDVYNEQFF
DNA: TGTGCCAGCAAACCCGGCGATGTCTACAATGAGCAGTTCTTC

size: -
J: TRBJ2-3
V: TRBV30
D: TRBD1
CDR3: CASQGATDTQYF
DNA: TGTGCCTCACAGGGGGCAACAGATACGCAGTATTTT

size: -
J: TRBJ2-7
V: TRBV30
D: -
CDR3: CAWKNTRWEKGYEQYF
DNA: TGTGCCTGGAAGAACACTCGGTGGGAGAAGGGCTACGAGCAGTACTTC

size: -
J: TRBJ2-7
V: TRBV5-1
D: -
CDR3: CASSLAAVVDEQYF
DNA: TGCGCCAGCAGCTTGGCCGCTGTAGTGGACGAGCAGTACTTC

size: -
J: TRBJ1-4
V: TRBV4-3
D: -
CDR3: CASSQTGAGSQGNEKLFF
DNA: TGCGCCAGCAGCCAGACGGGGGCAGGAAGCCAGGGAAATGAAAAACTGTTTTTT

size: -
J: TRBJ1-6
V: TRBV6-6
D: TRBD1
CDR3: CASRRDSLNSPLHF
DNA: TGTGCCAGCAGGCGGGACAGCCTTAATTCACCCCTCCACTTT

size: -
J: TRBJ1-2
V: TRBV19
D: TRBD1
CDR3: CASSIKGAGGPGYTF
DNA: TGTGCCAGTAGTATTAAGGGCGCAGGGGGCCCTGGCTACACCTTC

size: once
J: TRBJ2-5
V: TRBV6-6
D: TRBD2
CDR3: CASSSGGSVVETQYF
DNA: TGTGCCAGCAGTTCCGGCGGGAGCGTTGTCGAGACCCAGTACTTC

size: -
J: TRBJ2-7
V: TRBV2
D: -
CDR3: CASRQQDYEQYF
DNA: TGTGCCAGCAGGCAACAGGATTACGAGCAGTACTTC

size: -
J: TRBJ2-5
V: TRBV2
D: TRBD2
CDR3: CASRQLAGGQETQYF
DNA: TGTGCCAGCAGACAACTAGCGGGGGGCCAAGAGACCCAGTACTTC

size: -
J: TRBJ2-5
V: TRBV10-2
D: TRBD1
CDR3: CASSEGTGKETQYF
DNA: TGCGCCAGCAGCGAGGGGACAGGAAAAGAGACCCAGTACTTC

size: once
J: TRBJ1-1
V: TRBV11-3
D: TRBD1
CDR3: CASSHRKTGANTEAFF
DNA: TGTGCCAGCAGCCACCGAAAGACAGGGGCTAACACTGAAGCTTTCTTT

size: -
J: TRBJ1-5
V: TRBV30
D: -
CDR3: CAWAVGQSGNQPQHF
DNA: TGTGCCTGGGCGGTTGGCCAGTCAGGCAATCAGCCCCAGCATTTT

size: -
J: TRBJ2-1
V: TRBV5-1
D: TRBD2
CDR3: CASSLESSGDNEQFF
DNA: TGCGCCAGCAGCTTGGAGTCTAGCGGAGACAATGAGCAGTTCTTC

size: -
J: TRBJ1-2
V: TRBV5-4
D: -
CDR3: CASSLGGETYGYTF
DNA: TGTGCCAGCAGCTTGGGAGGGGAAACATATGGCTACACCTTC

size: -
J: TRBJ2-4
V: TRBV5-8
D: -
CDR3: CASSFWVAKNIQYF
DNA: TGTGCCAGCAGCTTCTGGGTAGCCAAAAACATTCAGTACTTC

size: -
J: TRBJ1-6
V: TRBV27
D: -
CDR3: CASSSYMTAFFSPSSYNSPLHF
DNA: TGTGCCAGCAGTTCCTACATGACAGCGTTCTTTTCTCCTAGCTCCTATAATTCACCCCTCCACTTT

size: -
J: TRBJ1-5
V: TRBV16
D: -
CDR3: CASSQSGQPQHF
DNA: TGTGCCAGCAGCCAATCTGGTCAGCCCCAGCATTTT

size: -
J: TRBJ1-5
V: TRBV5-4
D: -
CDR3: CASSWEGQSSNQPQHF
DNA: TGTGCCAGCAGCTGGGAGGGGCAGAGTAGCAATCAGCCCCAGCATTTT

size: once
J: TRBJ1-1
V: TRBV5-6
D: -
CDR3: CASSLGISNTEAFF
DNA: TGTGCCAGCAGCTTGGGAATTTCGAACACTGAAGCTTTCTTT

size: -
J: TRBJ2-4
V: TRBV7-2
D: -
CDR3: CASSSEGWYTNIQYF
DNA: TGTGCCAGCAGCTCTGAGGGTTGGTACACAAACATTCAGTACTTC

size: -
J: TRBJ1-3
V: TRBV5-4
D: TRBD1
CDR3: CASSEGQGRDTIYF
DNA: TGTGCCAGCAGCGAAGGACAGGGCCGAGACACCATATATTTT

size: -
J: TRBJ2-3
V: TRBV5-1
D: -
CDR3: CASSSDRSKDTDTQYF
DNA: TGCGCCAGCAGCTCCGACAGGTCCAAGGACACAGATACGCAGTATTTT

size: few
J: TRBJ1-5
V: TRBV9
D: -
CDR3: CASSVAPYQPQHF
DNA: TGTGCCAGCAGCGTAGCTCCGTATCAGCCCCAGCATTTT

size: -
J: TRBJ1-1
V: TRBV20-1
D: -
CDR3: CSATVIEAFF
DNA: TGCAGTGCAACGGTCATTGAAGCTTTCTTT

size: few
J: TRBJ1-6
V: TRBV6-5
D: -
CDR3: CASSGEGNSPLHF
DNA: TGTGCCAGCAGTGGCGAGGGGAATTCACCCCTCCACTTT